One and the same sample provided the 11 T cell receptor beta chains below, sequenced in a study of cytomegalovirus exposure and HLA in healthy donors (dated by TCRdb to the late 2010s). To prepare the library, the immunoSEQ multiplex PCR assay was applied. For the multiplex PCR, a mixture combining 60 forward primers for TCR Vbeta segments and 13 reverse primers for TCR Jbeta segments was used. TCRdb re-hosts the immuneACCESS table, in-frame sequences only. Its copies lack some clones; in the studies checked, an unresolved V gene accounts for under half of them, and the cause for the rest is not known. This sample lists over 75,000 clones; approximately 84% were detected once. Roughly 5.5% of the sample goes to the ten largest clones. The source material was PBMCs. These receptors all stem from a woman under 30 in good health and CMV-seropositive.

The V gene is TRBV28, the J gene TRBJ1-1, with 7 bases aligning to TRBD1. Trimming cost V 6 bases and J 6 bases; bases outside gene matches: 7. In germline, CDR1 is MDHEN, CDR2 SYDVKM. The CDR3 contains 13 residues. As DNA, the CDR3 is TGTGCCAGCAGCCCTGGGACAGAACCTGAAGCTTTCTTT. Translation gives CASSPGTEPEAFF. The variable domain in full, with the rest retrieved from reference TRBV28 and TRBJ1-1, is DVKVTQSSRYLVKRTGEKVFLECVQDMDHENMFWYRQDPGLGLRLIYFSYDVKMKEKGDIPEGYSVSREKKERFSLILESASTNQTSMYLCASSPGTEPEAFFGQGTRLTVV.

Comment on this clone: One end of the junction fails to match germline, which may point to a read error. This chain joins TRBV10-1 and TRBJ2-7; no firm D call. CDR3 length equals 14 residues. Germline-derived CDR1 and CDR2 are WNHNN and SYGVQD (reference sequence). The CDR3 DNA follows: TGCGCCAGCAGTGATGGCCTGGGCTCCCACGAGCAGTACTTC. Its protein product is CASSDGLGSHEQYF.

This rearrangement joins TRBV29-1 to TRBJ1-1; 7 nucleotides align to TRBD1. The junction had 9 bases not matched to a gene; V was cut back by 4 bases and J by 7 bases. Germline lookup yields CDR1 SQVTM and CDR2 ANQGSEA. CDR3 size: 13 residues. This CDR3 reads CSVVQTGAGEAFF. In DNA, the CDR3 is TGCAGCGTTGTCCAAACAGGGGCAGGTGAAGCTTTCTTT.

The chain joins TRBV18 to TRBJ2-1; D perhaps matches TRBD1 (6 bases). This CDR3 comprises 14 residues. The ends were cut back, 6 bases at V and 8 bases at J, with 17 bases in the middle. CDR1 and CDR2 (germline): KGHSH, LQKENI. Here the CDR3 reads CASSLRQVGDEQFF. In DNA, the CDR3 is TGTGCCAGCTCGCTAAGACAGGTCGGCGATGAGCAGTTCTTC.

This chain connects TRBV2 to TRBJ2-5; D ambiguous. CDR3 size: 10 residues. Germline V CDR1 and CDR2: SNHLY, FYNNEI. V was shortened by 8 bases and J by 5 bases, with 6 bases between the two germline ends. The CDR3 nucleotides read TGTGCCAGCTCGTCGGAGACCCAGTACTTC. Its protein product is CASSSETQYF.

This chain links TRBV7-3 with TRBJ1-1, with 7 positions matching TRBD1. CDR1 and CDR2 (germline): SGHTA, FQGTGA. V lost 1 base to trimming and J lost 4 bases; unmatched junction nucleotides: 6. This CDR3 has 15 amino acids. Here the CDR3 reads CASSLISGTATEAFF. DNA of the CDR3: TGTGCCAGCAGCTTAATTTCCGGGACAGCCACTGAAGCTTTCTTT.

CDR3 region: CASSAGSGEPQHF. Written as DNA, the CDR3 is TGTGCCAGCAGTGCAGGTTCCGGGGAGCCCCAGCATTTT. This chain links TRBV6-1 with TRBJ1-5, with D unresolved. Trimming took 4 bases from V and 8 from J, leaving 12 bases between them. This CDR3 is built from 13 residues. Germline assignment: CDR1 MNHNS and CDR2 SASEGT.

V gene TRBV5-4 combines with J gene TRBJ2-2, with D perhaps TRBD1 (5 bases). The CDR3 runs 15 residues. Trimming shortened V by 0 bases and J by 6 bases, and 12 bases separated the two germline ends. Germline lookup yields CDR1 SGHNT and CDR2 YYREEE (reference sequence). CDR3 in amino acids: CASSLGQGLAGELFF. The CDR3 coding sequence is TGTGCCAGCAGCTTGGGGCAGGGTTTGGCCGGGGAGCTGTTTTTT. The full variable domain, its missing parts supplied by reference TRBV5-4 and TRBJ2-2, is ETGVTQSPTHLIKTRGQQVTLRCSSQSGHNTVSWYQQALGQGPQFIFQYYREEENGRGNFPPRFSGLQFPNYSSELNVNALELDDSALYLCASSLGQGLAGELFFGEGSRLTVL.

J is TRBJ2-3 and V is TRBV4-1; TRBD2 agrees at 13 bases. The CDR3 runs to 16 residues. The V gene end was trimmed by 3 bases and the J gene end by 11 bases; junction bases not matched to a gene: 11. Per germline, CDR1 MGHRA and CDR2 YSYEKL. In DNA, the CDR3 is TGCGCCAGCAGCCACTCACCCACTAGCGGGAGGGCGGTGCAGTATTTT. Translation gives CASSHSPTSGRAVQYF.

The chain joins TRBV28 to TRBJ1-4; 11 bases fit TRBD1. CDR1 is MDHEN, CDR2 SYDVKM, per germline. The V and J ends lost 0 bases and 5 bases, in that order; junction bases with no gene match: 2. The length of the CDR3 is 16 residues. The CDR3 region has the DNA TGTGCCAGCAGTTTATGGGACAGGGGGCTGAATGAAAAACTGTTTTTT. It translates to CASSLWDRGLNEKLFF.

This chain connects TRBV6-5 to TRBJ2-5, with a possible D match to TRBD1 (5 bases). The DNA matches TRBJ2-7 better at its end, which makes the J call doubtful. The germline gives CDR1 MNHEY, CDR2 SVGAGI. The CDR3 spans 15 residues. This CDR3 reads CASRSLTASSYEQYF. CDR3 in DNA: TGTGCCAGCAGGTCCCTGACAGCCAGCTCCTACGAGCAGTACTTC.